The 31 T cell receptor beta chains reported below all come from one sample, sequenced in a study of T cells after yellow fever vaccination. TCRdb re-analysed the 5' RACE reads in MiXCR, keeping a single row per CDR3 protein. The data hold approximately 550,000 distinct CDR3 sequences, with roughly 19% observed a single time. The sample consisted of PBMCs, taken 15 days after the yellow fever booster vaccination. The receptors stem from a man younger than 40 who received the YFV17D yellow fever vaccine.

This clonotype appeared a few times. This chain connects TRBV15 to TRBJ2-7; 10 bases are shared with TRBD2. J was trimmed by 0 bases and V by 3 bases; bases with no gene match: 5. The CDR3 loop spans 16 amino acids. Germline V gene sequence: CDR1 LNHNV, CDR2 YYDKDF (reference sequence). The CDR3 region is CATSRGLAGGSYEQYF. The CDR3 DNA sequence: TGTGCCACCAGCAGGGGCTTAGCGGGAGGCTCCTACGAGCAGTACTTC. The complete variable domain, with remaining parts taken from reference TRBV15 and TRBJ2-7, reads DAMVIQNPRYQVTQFGKPVTLSCSQTLNHNVMYWYQQKSSQAPKLLFHYYDKDFNNEADTPDNFQSRRPNTSFCFLDIRSPGLGDTAMYLCATSRGLAGGSYEQYFGPGTRLTVT.

In this sample, this clonotype turned up a few times. This rearrangement joins TRBV29-1 to TRBJ2-7; D is tentatively TRBD1 or TRBD2 (5 bases each). Trimming took 3 bases from V and 6 from J, leaving 9 bases between them. This CDR3 contains 11 residues. Germline CDR1 and CDR2: SQVTM and ANQGSEA. CDR3 in DNA: TGCAGCGTTGACAGAGGGGCCGAGCAGTACTTC. It yields the protein CSVDRGAEQYF.

The V gene is TRBV2, the J gene TRBJ1-5, with no clear D. The CDR3 contains 14 residues. Trimming took off 3 bases at V and 3 bases at J, with 9 bases between the two ends. Germline CDR1 is SNHLY and CDR2 is FYNNEI. Written as DNA, the CDR3 is TGTGCCAGCAGTGATCGTAGGGTCAATCAGCCCCAGCATTTT. This encodes CASSDRRVNQPQHF.

This chain uses TRBV20-1 with TRBJ2-7; 7 bases map to TRBD2. V lost 7 bases and J lost 2; bases outside the gene matches: 11. Germline CDR1 reads DFQATT; CDR2 reads SNEGSKA (reference sequence). This CDR3 spans 14 amino acids. The CDR3 DNA reads as TGCAGTGTCCTAAAGGGAGGGTGGGCCTACGAGCAGTACTTC. Its protein product is CSVLKGGWAYEQYF.

This clonotype was counted a few times. The chain carries TRBV20-1 and TRBJ2-1; 13 bases are shared with TRBD2. The CDR3 sequence is 15 residues long. J lost 8 bases, V lost 6 bases, and 10 bases had no gene match. The germline CDR1 and CDR2 sequences are DFQATT and SNEGSKA (reference sequence). CDR3 sequence reads: CSAQARTSGRDEQFF. The CDR3 nucleotides read TGCAGTGCCCAGGCCCGTACTAGCGGGAGGGATGAGCAGTTCTTC.

DNA for the CDR3: TGTGCCAGCAGCGCCGTTCAGGGATTGGGTGGCTACACCTTC. This translates into CASSAVQGLGGYTF. The chain combines TRBV7-8 with TRBJ1-2, with D perhaps TRBD1 (5 bases). V shed 5 bases and J shed 7 bases, with 17 bases lying between them. There are 14 residues in the CDR3. CDR1 is SGHVS and CDR2 is FQNEAQ in the germline V gene.

V and J are TRBV12-3 or TRBV12-4 and TRBJ2-1, with D perhaps matching TRBD1 (6 bases). Trimming shortened V by 5 bases and J by 9 bases, and 14 bases separated the two germline ends. CDR3 length: 13 amino acids. The CDR3 reads CASSNTYRVEQFF. DNA of the CDR3: TGTGCCAGCAGTAATACATACAGGGTTGAGCAGTTCTTC.

The CDR3 spells CASSLVTGGLIRAYEQYF. The CDR3 coding sequence is TGTGCCAGCAGCTTAGTGACAGGAGGCCTGATCCGTGCCTACGAGCAGTACTTC. The gene calls are TRBV11-1 and TRBJ2-7, with D possibly being TRBD1 (6 bases). V was cut by 1 base and J by 2 bases, with 21 bases left in between. Germline loops: CDR1 SGHAT, CDR2 FQDESV (reference sequence). The CDR3 is 18 amino acids. The complete variable domain, with remaining parts taken from reference TRBV11-1 and TRBJ2-7, reads EAEVAQSPRYKITEKSQAVAFWCDPISGHATLYWYRQILGQGPELLVQFQDESVVDDSQLPKDRFSAERLKGVDSTLKIQPAELGDSAMYLCASSLVTGGLIRAYEQYFGPGTRLTVT.

V is TRBV6-5 and J is TRBJ2-4, with D unresolved. Trimming removed 2 bases from V and 0 bases from J, with 5 bases in between. The CDR3 length is 14 residues. From germline, CDR1 is MNHEY and CDR2 SVGAGI. This CDR3 reads CASSYSLAKNIQYF. The CDR3 bases are TGTGCCAGCAGTTACAGCCTAGCCAAAAACATTCAGTACTTC.

The chain recombines TRBV4-3 with TRBJ2-2; TRBD2 matches 8 bases. Trimming took 3 bases from V and 8 from J; bases not matched to a gene: 14. Germline CDR1 LGHNA, CDR2 YSLEER. The CDR3 is made up of 17 amino acids. CDR3 in DNA: TGCGCCAGCAGCCAGGTCTTTAGCGGGACGGTCCCGGGGGAGCTGTTTTTT. As protein: CASSQVFSGTVPGELFF.

This chain connects TRBV7-9 to TRBJ2-3; D unresolved. From germline, CDR1 is SEHNR and CDR2 FQNEAQ (reference sequence). The CDR3 extends over 12 amino acids. The germline V and J ends were trimmed by 11 bases and 1 base, with 10 bases remaining between them. The CDR3 spells CAVSGGTDTQYF. In nucleotides, the CDR3 is TGTGCCGTGTCCGGCGGCACAGATACGCAGTATTTT.

The chain employs TRBV18 and TRBJ1-6; 7 nucleotides align to TRBD1. The V gene's germline CDR1 is KGHSH and CDR2 LQKENI. This CDR3 spans 16 amino acids. V shed 4 bases and J 4 bases; nucleotides not matched to a gene: 7. The CDR3 reads CASSLSDRSYNSPLHF. As DNA, the CDR3 is TGTGCCAGCTCACTTTCGGACAGGTCGTATAATTCACCCCTCCACTTT.

The chain uses TRBV19 and TRBJ1-3; D is uncertain. The CDR3 consists of 13 residues. V lost 5 bases and J lost 4, with 9 bases in between. Germline V gene sequence: CDR1 LNHDA, CDR2 SQIVND (reference sequence). The chain's CDR3 is CASSDLSGNTIYF. DNA of the CDR3: TGTGCCAGTAGTGACTTATCCGGAAACACCATATATTTT.

This clonotype was found once. One junction end does not reproduce the germline sequence, and a read error may be involved. The J gene is TRBJ2-7, the V gene TRBV4-2; 9 bases map to TRBD1. The CDR3 has 16 residues. Germline V gene data show CDR1 as LGHNA and CDR2 as YNFKEQ. CDR3 sequence: CASSPGLTGGGVLASF. DNA for the CDR3: TGTGCCAGCAGCCCCGGGTTGACAGGGGGGGGAGTTCTGGCTTCCTTC.

The rearrangement links TRBV20-1 to TRBJ2-3; D not resolved. The CDR3 runs 12 residues. The ends were cut back, 5 bases at V and 3 bases at J, with 9 bases in the middle. Germline V gene data show CDR1 as DFQATT and CDR2 as SNEGSKA (reference sequence). The CDR3: CSAHLMTDTQYF. The CDR3 DNA reads TGCAGTGCTCACCTTATGACAGATACGCAGTATTTT.

The chain joins TRBV20-1 to TRBJ2-3; TRBD1 agrees at 7 bases. The length of the CDR3 is 16 residues. In germline, CDR1 is DFQATT, CDR2 SNEGSKA (reference sequence). With V trimmed by 2 bases and J by 2 bases, 10 bases remained unmatched. This CDR3 reads CSARNRDRAPTDTQYF. The CDR3 DNA reads as TGCAGTGCTAGAAACCGGGACAGAGCCCCCACAGATACGCAGTATTTT.

This clonotype appeared a few times. This chain connects TRBV3-1 to TRBJ2-7; 10 bases align to TRBD2. This CDR3 comprises 15 residues. The V gene's germline CDR1 is LGHDT and CDR2 YNNKEL (reference sequence). The trim removed 0 bases at V and 9 bases at J, leaving 8 bases unmatched. CDR3 in DNA: TGTGCCAGCAGCCAAGATCGGCTAGCGGGAGATCGGCAGTACTTC. This encodes CASSQDRLAGDRQYF.

This clonotype has more than one count but fewer than ten. The rearrangement links TRBV20-1 to TRBJ2-7; possibly TRBD1 for D (5 bases). The CDR3 extends over 11 amino acids. V lost 4 bases to trimming and J lost 5 bases, with 9 bases between them. Germline values: CDR1 DFQATT, CDR2 SNEGSKA (reference sequence). CDR3 nucleotides: TGCAGTGCTATCTTCAGGGACGAGCAGTACTTC. Its protein product is CSAIFRDEQYF.

CDR3 sequence: CASKDPLTGGRFF. The CDR3 region has the DNA TGTGCCAGCAAGGACCCTCTAACGGGAGGGCGGTTCTTC. The chain employs TRBV6-1 and TRBJ2-1; TRBD2 matches at 8 bases. The CDR3 sequence is 13 residues long. The V gene's germline CDR1 is MNHNS and CDR2 SASEGT. Germline trimming cut 7 bases from V and 15 bases from J; bases unmatched to any gene: 14.

This CDR3 is CASSQDAGQPQHF. CDR3 sequence (DNA): TGTGCCAGCAGCCAAGATGCAGGGCAGCCCCAGCATTTT. V gene TRBV3-1 combines with J gene TRBJ1-5, with a tentative D call TRBD1 (5 bases). With 0 bases removed from V and 7 bases from J, the gap between germline ends came to 7 bases. Germline-derived CDR1 and CDR2 are LGHDT and YNNKEL (reference sequence). The CDR3 runs 13 residues.

This chain joins TRBV6-5 and TRBJ2-1, with no clear D. This CDR3 has 15 residues. Germline V lookup: CDR1 MNHEY, CDR2 SVGAGI. V was cut by 2 bases and J by 7 bases, with 15 bases left in between. The CDR3 coding sequence is TGTGCCAGCAGTTACCGGAGAGCTGACCCAAATGAGCAGTTCTTC. Translation gives CASSYRRADPNEQFF.

This chain joins TRBV3-1 and TRBJ2-3; 7 bases are shared with TRBD2. The CDR3 has 16 residues. CDR1 is LGHDT, CDR2 YNNKEL, per germline (reference sequence). J gave up 5 bases and V 4 bases, and 12 bases lay outside the gene matches. The CDR3 region is CASSLQRDYQRDTQYF. CDR3 DNA sequence: TGTGCCAGCAGCCTTCAACGGGACTACCAGAGAGATACGCAGTATTTT.

The V call is TRBV6-6, the J call TRBJ2-2; D is unclear. This CDR3 is 13 amino acids long. Trimming took off 3 bases at V and 4 bases at J, with 6 bases between the two ends. Germline loops: CDR1 MNHNY, CDR2 SVGAGI (reference sequence). CDR3 amino acids: CASSYSFTGELFF. As DNA, the CDR3 is TGTGCCAGCAGTTATAGTTTCACCGGGGAGCTGTTTTTT.

This clonotype was seen more than once but under ten times. V gene TRBV6-1 combines with J gene TRBJ2-3; D is undetermined. The germline V and J ends were trimmed by 6 bases and 2 bases, with 15 bases remaining between them. The V gene's germline CDR1 is MNHNS and CDR2 SASEGT. The CDR3 extends over 15 amino acids. The chain's CDR3 is CASSNPERPTDTQYF. CDR3 nucleotides: TGTGCCAGCAGCAACCCCGAGCGCCCCACAGATACGCAGTATTTT.

In its sample, this clonotype was seen a few times. The V gene is TRBV19, the J gene TRBJ2-2; the match to TRBD2 covers 8 bases. Germline V lookup: CDR1 LNHDA, CDR2 SQIVND (reference sequence). The trim removed 5 bases at V and 6 bases at J, leaving 8 bases unmatched. The CDR3 consists of 15 residues. The CDR3 is CASSGSSGRAGELFF. The CDR3 DNA reads TGTGCCAGTAGTGGGTCTAGCGGGCGGGCCGGGGAGCTGTTTTTT.

The sample holds a few counts of this clonotype. The chain carries TRBV28 and TRBJ2-7; D is ambiguous. The germline V gene encodes CDR1 MDHEN and CDR2 SYDVKM. The CDR3 spans 13 residues. Between the trimmed V and J ends, which lost 5 bases and 3 bases, there was a span of 11 bases. The CDR3 sequence: CASSAPPSYEQYF. CDR3 in DNA: TGTGCCAGCAGTGCACCCCCGAGCTACGAGCAGTACTTC.

This clonotype occurred a few times. The V gene is TRBV20-1, the J gene TRBJ2-7, with 9 positions matching TRBD1. The CDR3 contains 15 residues. Germline trimming cut 0 bases from V and 6 bases from J; bases unmatched to any gene: 9. Per the germline V gene, CDR1 is DFQATT and CDR2 is SNEGSKA (reference sequence). In nucleotides, the CDR3 is TGCAGTGCTAGAGATCGAGGGACAGGGCGGAGCGAGCAGTACTTC. Its protein is CSARDRGTGRSEQYF.

This clonotype came up once. V gene TRBV6-1 combines with J gene TRBJ1-1; D not certain. Germline-derived CDR1 and CDR2 are MNHNS and SASEGT. V shed 8 bases and J shed 3 bases, with 7 bases lying between them. CDR3 length equals 11 residues. The CDR3 DNA follows: TGTGCCAGCGAGGTTTACACTGAAGCTTTCTTT. This translates into CASEVYTEAFF.

The CDR3 loop is CATSRDRLAWETQYF. The CDR3 nucleotides are TGTGCCACCAGCAGAGATAGACTAGCATGGGAGACCCAGTACTTC. V and J are TRBV15 and TRBJ2-5; TRBD2 agrees at 7 bases. The germline CDR1 and CDR2 sequences are LNHNV and YYDKDF (reference sequence). Germline trimming cut 0 bases from V and 5 bases from J; bases unmatched to any gene: 6. The CDR3 runs to 15 residues.

The chain carries TRBV7-2 and TRBJ2-7; D might be TRBD1 or TRBD2, each matching 5 bases. The germline CDR1 and CDR2 sequences are SGHTA and FQGNSA. The CDR3 totals 15 residues. Trimming took off 4 bases at V and 2 bases at J, with 15 bases between the two ends. The CDR3 loop is CASSSGPWETYEQYF. The CDR3 DNA sequence: TGTGCCAGCAGCTCGGGACCCTGGGAGACCTACGAGCAGTACTTC.

The chain combines TRBV19 with TRBJ2-1; 12 positions match TRBD2. Germline loops: CDR1 LNHDA, CDR2 SQIVND (reference sequence). The ends lost 3 bases at V and 6 bases at J; junction bases unmatched: 9. This CDR3 comprises 17 residues. CDR3 nucleotide sequence: TGTGCCAGTAGTATCGGACTAGCGGGGTCTCCTCGCAATGAGCAGTTCTTC. It translates to CASSIGLAGSPRNEQFF.